The clone carrying this T cell receptor (beta chain) was observed a handful of times. Its matching antigen is unknown. This record comes from a study of cytomegalovirus exposure and HLA in healthy donors. V lost 5 bases, J lost 0 bases, and 10 bases lay in between. The germline gives CDR1 SEHNR, CDR2 FQNEAQ (reference sequence). This CDR3 is built from 15 residues. Findings of the study overall: Specificity of a few CMV-associated chains for CMV antigens was verified in vitro.

PCR employed 60 Vbeta and 13 Jbeta primers. Method: immunoSEQ multiplex PCR; TCRdb's copy keeps in-frame clones and lacks some. The sample records 90,000 to 120,000 clones, approximately 74% being singletons. The chain uses TRBV7-9 and TRBJ1-4; D may be TRBD1 (5 bases). This TCR was recovered from a woman in her thirties or forties in good health and CMV-seropositive. Specimen: PBMCs. The CDR3 protein is CASSQGLATNEKLFF. The CDR3, as DNA: TGTGCCAGCAGCCAGGGCTTGGCAACTAATGAAAAACTGTTTTTT.